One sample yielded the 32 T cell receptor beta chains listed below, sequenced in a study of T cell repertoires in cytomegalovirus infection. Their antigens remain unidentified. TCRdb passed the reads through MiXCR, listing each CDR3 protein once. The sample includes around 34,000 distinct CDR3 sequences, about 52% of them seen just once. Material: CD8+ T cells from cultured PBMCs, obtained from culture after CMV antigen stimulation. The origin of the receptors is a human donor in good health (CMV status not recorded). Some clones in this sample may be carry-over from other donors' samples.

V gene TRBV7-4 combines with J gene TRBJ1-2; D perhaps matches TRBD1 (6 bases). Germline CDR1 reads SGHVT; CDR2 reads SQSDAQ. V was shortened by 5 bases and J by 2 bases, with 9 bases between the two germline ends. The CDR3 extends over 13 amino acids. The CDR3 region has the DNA TGTGCCAGCAGCCCCGGACAGAACTATGGCTACACCTTC. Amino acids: CASSPGQNYGYTF. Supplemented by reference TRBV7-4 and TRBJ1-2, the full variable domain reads GAGVSQSPRYKVAKRGRDVALRCDSISGHVTLYWYRQTLGQGSEVLTYSQSDAQRDKSGRPSGRFSAERPERSVSTLKIQRTEQGDSAVYLCASSPGQNYGYTFGSGTRLTVV.

The CDR3 DNA reads as TGTGCCAGCAGTGGACAGGCCTACTACGAGCAGTACTTC. Its protein is CASSGQAYYEQYF. The V gene is TRBV6-5, the J gene TRBJ2-7; 7 nucleotides agree with TRBD1. Per the germline V gene, CDR1 is MNHEY and CDR2 is SVGAGI. The CDR3 contains 13 residues. J gave up 3 bases and V 5 bases, and 4 bases lay outside the gene matches.

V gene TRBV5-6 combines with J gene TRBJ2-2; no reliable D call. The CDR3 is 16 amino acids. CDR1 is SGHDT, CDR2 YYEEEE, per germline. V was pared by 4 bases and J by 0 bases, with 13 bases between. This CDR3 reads CASSPSQAPNTGELFF. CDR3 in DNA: TGTGCCAGCAGCCCCAGCCAAGCCCCGAACACCGGGGAGCTGTTTTTT.

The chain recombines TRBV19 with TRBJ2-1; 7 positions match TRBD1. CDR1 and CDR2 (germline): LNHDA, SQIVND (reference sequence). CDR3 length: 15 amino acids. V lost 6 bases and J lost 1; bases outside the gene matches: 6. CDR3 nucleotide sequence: TGTGCCAGTAGCTCGACAGGGTGGTCCTACAATGAGCAGTTCTTC. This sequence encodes CASSSTGWSYNEQFF.

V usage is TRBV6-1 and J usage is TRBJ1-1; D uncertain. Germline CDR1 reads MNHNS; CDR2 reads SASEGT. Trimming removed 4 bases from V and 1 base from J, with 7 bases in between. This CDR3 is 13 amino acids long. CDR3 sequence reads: CASSVTRNTEAFF. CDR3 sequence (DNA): TGTGCCAGCAGTGTCACGCGGAACACTGAAGCTTTCTTT.

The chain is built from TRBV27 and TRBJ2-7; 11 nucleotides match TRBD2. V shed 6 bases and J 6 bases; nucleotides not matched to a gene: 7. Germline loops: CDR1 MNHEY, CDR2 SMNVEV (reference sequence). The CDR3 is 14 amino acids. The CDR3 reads CASSLAGGPLEQYF. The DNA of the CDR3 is TGTGCCAGCAGCTTAGCGGGAGGGCCTCTCGAGCAGTACTTC.

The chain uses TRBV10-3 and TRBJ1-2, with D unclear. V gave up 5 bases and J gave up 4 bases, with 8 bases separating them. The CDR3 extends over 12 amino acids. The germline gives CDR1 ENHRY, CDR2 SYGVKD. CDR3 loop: CAISSVAYGYTF. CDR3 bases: TGTGCCATCAGTTCGGTTGCCTATGGCTACACCTTC.

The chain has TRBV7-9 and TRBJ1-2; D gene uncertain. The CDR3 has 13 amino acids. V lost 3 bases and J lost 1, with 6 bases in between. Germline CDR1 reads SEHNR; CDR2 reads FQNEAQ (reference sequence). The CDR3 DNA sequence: TGTGCCAGCAGCTTTACAGATAACTATGGCTACACCTTC. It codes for CASSFTDNYGYTF. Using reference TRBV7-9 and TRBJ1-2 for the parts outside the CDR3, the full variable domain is DTGVSQNPRHKITKRGQNVTFRCDPISEHNRLYWYRQTLGQGPEFLTYFQNEAQLEKSRLLSDRFSAERPKGSFSTLEIQRTEQGDSAMYLCASSFTDNYGYTFGSGTRLTVV.

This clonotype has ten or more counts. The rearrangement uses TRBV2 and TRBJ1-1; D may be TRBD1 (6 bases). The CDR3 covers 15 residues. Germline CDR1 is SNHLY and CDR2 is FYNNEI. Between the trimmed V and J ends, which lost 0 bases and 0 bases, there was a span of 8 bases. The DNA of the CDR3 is TGTGCCAGCAGTGAAGCGCAGGGGATGAACACTGAAGCTTTCTTT. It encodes CASSEAQGMNTEAFF.

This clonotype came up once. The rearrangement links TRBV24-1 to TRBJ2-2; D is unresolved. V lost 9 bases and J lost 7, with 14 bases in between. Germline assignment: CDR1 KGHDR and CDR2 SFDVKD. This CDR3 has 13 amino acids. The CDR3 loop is CATSKGWSGELFF. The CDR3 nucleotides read TGTGCCACCTCAAAGGGTTGGAGCGGGGAGCTGTTTTTT.

This chain's CDR3 is CASSPKWGNTEAFF. The CDR3 region has the DNA TGTGCCAGCAGCCCTAAATGGGGGAACACTGAAGCTTTCTTT. This chain links TRBV5-4 with TRBJ1-1; D not resolved. V was clipped by 4 bases and J by 1 base, with 11 bases between them. CDR3 size: 14 residues. CDR1 is SGHNT, CDR2 YYREEE, per germline (reference sequence).

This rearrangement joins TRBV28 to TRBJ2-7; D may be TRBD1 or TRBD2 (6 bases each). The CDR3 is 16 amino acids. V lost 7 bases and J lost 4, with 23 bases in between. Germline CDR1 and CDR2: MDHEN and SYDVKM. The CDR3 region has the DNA TGTGCCAGCACGGGGGCCCGGGGAGCTGACAGGTACGAGCAGTACTTC. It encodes CASTGARGADRYEQYF. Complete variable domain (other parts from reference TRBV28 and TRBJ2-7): DVKVTQSSRYLVKRTGEKVFLECVQDMDHENMFWYRQDPGLGLRLIYFSYDVKMKEKGDIPEGYSVSREKKERFSLILESASTNQTSMYLCASTGARGADRYEQYFGPGTRLTVT.

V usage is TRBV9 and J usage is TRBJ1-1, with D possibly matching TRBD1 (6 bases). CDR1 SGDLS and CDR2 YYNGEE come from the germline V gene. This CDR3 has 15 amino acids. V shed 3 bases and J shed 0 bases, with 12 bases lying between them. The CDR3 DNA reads TGTGCCAGCAGCGGTGGGGGGCGGATGAACACTGAAGCTTTCTTT. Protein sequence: CASSGGGRMNTEAFF.

CDR3: CASSRDRGNEQFF. CDR3 nucleotide sequence: TGCGCCAGCAGCCGGGACAGGGGAAATGAGCAGTTCTTC. The chain combines TRBV10-2 with TRBJ2-1; TRBD1 aligns across 10 bases. V gave up 6 bases and J gave up 7 bases; unmatched junction bases: 3. The CDR3 has 13 amino acids. Germline V gene sequence: CDR1 WSHSY, CDR2 SAAADI.

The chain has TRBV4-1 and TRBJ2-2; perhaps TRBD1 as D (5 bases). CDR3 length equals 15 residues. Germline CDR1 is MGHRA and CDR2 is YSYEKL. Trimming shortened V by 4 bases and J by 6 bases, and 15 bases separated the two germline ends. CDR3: CASSPQPRAPGELFF. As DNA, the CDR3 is TGCGCCAGCAGCCCCCAGCCCAGGGCCCCCGGGGAGCTGTTTTTT.

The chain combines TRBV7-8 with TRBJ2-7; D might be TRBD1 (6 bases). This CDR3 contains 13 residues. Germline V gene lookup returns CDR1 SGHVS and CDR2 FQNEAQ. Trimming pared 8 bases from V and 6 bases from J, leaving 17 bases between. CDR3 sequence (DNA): TGTGCCAGCGGAACCTCCCAGGGGTCCGAGCAGTACTTC. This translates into CASGTSQGSEQYF.

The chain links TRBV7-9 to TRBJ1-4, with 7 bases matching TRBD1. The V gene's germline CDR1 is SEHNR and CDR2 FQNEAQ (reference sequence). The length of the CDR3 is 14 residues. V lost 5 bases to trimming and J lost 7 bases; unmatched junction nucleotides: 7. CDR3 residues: CASSLRQGGEKLFF. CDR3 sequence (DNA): TGTGCCAGCAGCCTTCGACAGGGAGGTGAAAAACTGTTTTTT.

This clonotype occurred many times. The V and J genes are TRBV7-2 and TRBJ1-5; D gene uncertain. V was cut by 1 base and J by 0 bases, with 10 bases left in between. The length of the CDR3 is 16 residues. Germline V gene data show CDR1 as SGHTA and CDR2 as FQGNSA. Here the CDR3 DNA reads TGTGCCAGCAGCTTAGGGGTCCCCTATAGCAATCAGCCCCAGCATTTT. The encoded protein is CASSLGVPYSNQPQHF.

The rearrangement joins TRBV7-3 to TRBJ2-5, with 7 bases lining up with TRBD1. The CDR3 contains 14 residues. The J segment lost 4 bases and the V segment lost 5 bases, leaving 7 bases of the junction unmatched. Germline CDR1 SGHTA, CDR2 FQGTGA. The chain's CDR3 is CASSPTGSLETQYF. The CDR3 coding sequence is TGTGCCAGCAGCCCGACAGGGTCTTTAGAGACCCAGTACTTC.

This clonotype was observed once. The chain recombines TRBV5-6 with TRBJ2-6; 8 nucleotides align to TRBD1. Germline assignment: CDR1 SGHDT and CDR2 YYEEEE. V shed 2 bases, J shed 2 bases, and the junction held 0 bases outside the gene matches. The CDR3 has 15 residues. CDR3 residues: CASSLQGAGANVLTF. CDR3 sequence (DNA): TGTGCCAGCAGCTTACAGGGGGCTGGGGCCAACGTCCTGACTTTC.

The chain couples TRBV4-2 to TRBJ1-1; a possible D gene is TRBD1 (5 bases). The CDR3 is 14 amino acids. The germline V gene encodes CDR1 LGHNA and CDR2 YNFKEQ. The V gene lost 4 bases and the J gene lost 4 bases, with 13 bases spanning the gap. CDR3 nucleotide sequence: TGTGCCAGCAGCCGCCAGGGCTCGGGCACTGAAGCTTTCTTT. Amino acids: CASSRQGSGTEAFF.

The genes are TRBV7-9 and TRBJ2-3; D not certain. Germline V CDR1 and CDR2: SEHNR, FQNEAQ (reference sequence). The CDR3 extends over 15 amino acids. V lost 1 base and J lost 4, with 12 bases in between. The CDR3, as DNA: TGTGCCAGCAGCTTAGGCGATACTGAATCAGATACGCAGTATTTT. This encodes CASSLGDTESDTQYF.

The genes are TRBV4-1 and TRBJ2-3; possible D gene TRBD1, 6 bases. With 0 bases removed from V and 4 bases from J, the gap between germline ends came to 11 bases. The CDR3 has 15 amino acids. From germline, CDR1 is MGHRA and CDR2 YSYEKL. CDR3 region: CASSQDRTESDTQYF. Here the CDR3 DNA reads TGCGCCAGCAGCCAAGATCGGACAGAGTCAGATACGCAGTATTTT.

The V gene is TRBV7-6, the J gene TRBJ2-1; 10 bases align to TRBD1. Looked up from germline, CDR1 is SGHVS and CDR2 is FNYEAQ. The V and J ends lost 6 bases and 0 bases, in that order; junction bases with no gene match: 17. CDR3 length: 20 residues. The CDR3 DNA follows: TGTGCCAGCAGTTTCCAGACAGGGGGCCTCGCTTTGAGCTCCTACAATGAGCAGTTCTTC. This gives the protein CASSFQTGGLALSSYNEQFF.

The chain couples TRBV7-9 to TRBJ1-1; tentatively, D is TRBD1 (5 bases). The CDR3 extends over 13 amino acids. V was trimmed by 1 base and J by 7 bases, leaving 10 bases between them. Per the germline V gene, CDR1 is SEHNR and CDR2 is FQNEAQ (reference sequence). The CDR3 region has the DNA TGTGCCAGCAGCTTAGTGGGGCGGAATGAAGCTTTCTTT. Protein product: CASSLVGRNEAFF.

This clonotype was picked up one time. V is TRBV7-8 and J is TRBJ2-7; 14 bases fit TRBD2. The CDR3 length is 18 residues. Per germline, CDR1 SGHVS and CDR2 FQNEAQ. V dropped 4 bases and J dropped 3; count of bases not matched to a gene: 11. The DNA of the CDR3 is TGTGCCAGCAGCTCGGGACTAGCGGGAGCCCTTGGTGTCTACGAGCAGTACTTC. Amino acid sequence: CASSSGLAGALGVYEQYF.

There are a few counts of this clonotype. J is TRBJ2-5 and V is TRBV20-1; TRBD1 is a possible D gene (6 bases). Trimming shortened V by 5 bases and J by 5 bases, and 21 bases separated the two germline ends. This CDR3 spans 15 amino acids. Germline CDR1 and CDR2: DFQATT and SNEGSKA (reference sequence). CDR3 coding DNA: TGCAGTGCTGGGGGCACAGGGATCCGGGTCGAGACCCAGTACTTC. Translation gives CSAGGTGIRVETQYF.

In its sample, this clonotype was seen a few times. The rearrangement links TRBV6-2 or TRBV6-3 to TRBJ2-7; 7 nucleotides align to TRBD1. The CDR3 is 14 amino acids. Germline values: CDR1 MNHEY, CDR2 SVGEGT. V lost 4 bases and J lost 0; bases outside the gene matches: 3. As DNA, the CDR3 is TGTGCCAGCAGTTCCGGGACAGCCTCCTACGAGCAGTACTTC. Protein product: CASSSGTASYEQYF.

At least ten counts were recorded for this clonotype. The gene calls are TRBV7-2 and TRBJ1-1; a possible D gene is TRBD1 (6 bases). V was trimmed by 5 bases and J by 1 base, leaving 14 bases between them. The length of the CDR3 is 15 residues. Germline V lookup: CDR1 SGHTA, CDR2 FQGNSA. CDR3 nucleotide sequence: TGTGCCAGCAGCATAGGCAGGGGTCGGAACACTGAAGCTTTCTTT. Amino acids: CASSIGRGRNTEAFF. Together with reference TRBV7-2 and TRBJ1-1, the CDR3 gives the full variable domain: GAGVSQSPSNKVTEKGKDVELRCDPISGHTALYWYRQSLGQGLEFLIYFQGNSAPDKSGLPSDRFSAERTGGSVSTLTIQRTQQEDSAVYLCASSIGRGRNTEAFFGQGTRLTVV.

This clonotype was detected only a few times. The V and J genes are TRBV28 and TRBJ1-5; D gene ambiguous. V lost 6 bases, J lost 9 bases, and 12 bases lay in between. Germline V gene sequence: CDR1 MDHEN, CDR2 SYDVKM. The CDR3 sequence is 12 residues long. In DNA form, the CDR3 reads TGTGCCAGCAGCCAGGTCGGGCGGCCCCAGCATTTT. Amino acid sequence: CASSQVGRPQHF.

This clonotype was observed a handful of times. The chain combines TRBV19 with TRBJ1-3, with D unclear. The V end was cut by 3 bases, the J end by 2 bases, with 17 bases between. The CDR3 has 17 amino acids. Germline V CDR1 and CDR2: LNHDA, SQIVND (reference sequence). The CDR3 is CASSIFLRGRAGNTIYF. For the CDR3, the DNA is TGTGCCAGTAGTATTTTTCTCCGGGGAAGGGCTGGAAACACCATATATTTT.

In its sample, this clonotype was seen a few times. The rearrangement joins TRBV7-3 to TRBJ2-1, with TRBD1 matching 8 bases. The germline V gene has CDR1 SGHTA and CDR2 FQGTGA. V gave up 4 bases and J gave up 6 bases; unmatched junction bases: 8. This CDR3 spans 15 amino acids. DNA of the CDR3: TGTGCCAGCAGCTCGCCGGGACAGGCAAGCAATGAGCAGTTCTTC. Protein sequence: CASSSPGQASNEQFF.